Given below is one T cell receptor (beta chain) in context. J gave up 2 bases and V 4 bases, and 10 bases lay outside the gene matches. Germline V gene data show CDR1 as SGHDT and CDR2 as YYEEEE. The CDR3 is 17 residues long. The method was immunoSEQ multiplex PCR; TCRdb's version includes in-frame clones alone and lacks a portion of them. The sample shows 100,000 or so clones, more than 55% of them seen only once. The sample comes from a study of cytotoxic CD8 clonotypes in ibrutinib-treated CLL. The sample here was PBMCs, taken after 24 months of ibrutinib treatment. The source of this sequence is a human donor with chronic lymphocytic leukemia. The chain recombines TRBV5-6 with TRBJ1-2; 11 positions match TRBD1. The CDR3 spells CASSPFAGTGGNYGYTF. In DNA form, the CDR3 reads TGTGCCAGCAGCCCGTTCGCCGGGACAGGGGGGAACTATGGCTACACCTTC. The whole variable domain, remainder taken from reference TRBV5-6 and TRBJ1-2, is DAGVTQSPTHLIKTRGQQVTLRCSPKSGHDTVSWYQQALGQGPQFIFQYYEEEERQRGNFPDRFSGHQFPNYSSELNVNALLLGDSALYLCASSPFAGTGGNYGYTFGSGTRLTVV.